These 16 T cell receptor beta chains originate from one sample sequenced in a study of blood T cell repertoires in COVID-19. Clones were read by immunoSEQ multiplex PCR, and TCRdb kept only the in-frame ones, dropping some. In the table there are under 100,000 clones, about 87% of which are singletons. The source material was peripheral blood. These receptors all stem from a man aged 35-49 years with acute or convalescent COVID-19.

The rearrangement uses TRBV27 and TRBJ2-1, with 13 bases lining up with TRBD2. V dropped 6 bases and J dropped 4; count of bases not matched to a gene: 12. This CDR3 has 18 amino acids. Germline V lookup: CDR1 MNHEY, CDR2 SMNVEV (reference sequence). This CDR3 reads CASSVKGTSGKIYNEQFF. The CDR3 region has the DNA TGTGCCAGCAGCGTTAAAGGGACTAGCGGGAAGATATACAATGAGCAGTTCTTC.

This clone was recorded a few times. The gene calls are TRBV19 and TRBJ1-1, with 8 positions matching TRBD1. J gave up 6 bases and V 1 base, and 7 bases lay outside the gene matches. Germline CDR1 reads LNHDA; CDR2 reads SQIVND (reference sequence). The CDR3 contains 15 residues. CDR3 amino acids: CASSIARQGLSEAFF. For the CDR3, the DNA is TGTGCCAGTAGTATAGCCAGACAGGGGTTGTCTGAAGCTTTCTTT.

The V gene is TRBV18, the J gene TRBJ2-4, with TRBD2 matching over 12 bases. CDR1 KGHSH and CDR2 LQKENI come from the germline V gene. This CDR3 spans 18 amino acids. V lost 3 bases to trimming and J lost 3 bases; unmatched junction nucleotides: 9. DNA of the CDR3: TGTGCCAGCTCACCCCTGACTAGCGGGAGCATGGACAAAAACATTCAGTACTTC. Encoded protein: CASSPLTSGSMDKNIQYF.

The chain links TRBV7-9 to TRBJ1-6, with 8 positions matching TRBD1. V trimming: 4 bases; J trimming: 8 bases; junction bases outside the gene matches: 4. CDR1 and CDR2 (germline): SEHNR, FQNEAQ (reference sequence). There are 14 residues in the CDR3. The CDR3, as DNA: TGTGCCAGCAGCTCCGGGACAGGCGATTCACCCCTCCACTTT. Translated, it gives CASSSGTGDSPLHF.

This clone was recorded once. This chain joins TRBV11-3 and TRBJ2-5; possibly TRBD1 for D (5 bases). V gave up 1 base and J gave up 7 bases, with 10 bases separating them. The length of the CDR3 is 13 residues. Germline-derived CDR1 and CDR2 are SGHNT and YENEEA. Here the CDR3 reads CASSLASQGTQYF. CDR3 in DNA: TGTGCCAGCAGCTTAGCGTCTCAGGGGACCCAGTACTTC.

The CDR3 is CASSLAGGGTEAFF. The CDR3 region has the DNA TGCGCCAGCAGCTTGGCCGGAGGCGGCACTGAAGCTTTCTTT. This chain connects TRBV5-1 to TRBJ1-1; no clear D gene. V was cut by 0 bases and J by 4 bases, with 10 bases left in between. Germline V gives CDR1 SGHRS, CDR2 YFSETQ. This CDR3 contains 14 residues.

The CDR3 region has the DNA TGCGCCAGCAGCAACCGGGACAGGGAGGCCTACGAGCAGTACTTC. Encoded protein: CASSNRDREAYEQYF. This chain links TRBV5-1 with TRBJ2-7, with 9 bases lining up with TRBD1. J gave up 2 bases and V 4 bases, and 7 bases lay outside the gene matches. The CDR3 runs to 15 residues. The V gene's germline CDR1 is SGHRS and CDR2 YFSETQ.

The rearrangement joins TRBV7-8 to TRBJ2-7, with 10 bases aligning to TRBD1. The CDR3 is made up of 15 amino acids. Germline V gene data show CDR1 as SGHVS and CDR2 as FQNEAQ. Trimming took 2 bases from V and 5 from J; bases not matched to a gene: 6. The CDR3: CASSLFDRGQNEQYF. DNA of the CDR3: TGTGCCAGCAGCTTATTCGACAGGGGGCAAAACGAGCAGTACTTC.

V usage is TRBV5-6 and J usage is TRBJ1-3; no definite D call. From germline, CDR1 is SGHDT and CDR2 YYEEEE. The CDR3 has 15 residues. V lost 0 bases and J 2 bases, leaving 9 bases between the germline ends. CDR3 in amino acids: CASSLGSRPGNTIYF. CDR3 DNA: TGTGCCAGCAGCTTGGGGTCGAGGCCTGGAAACACCATATATTTT.

The chain recombines TRBV6-2 or TRBV6-3 with TRBJ1-1; 7 positions match TRBD1. The V gene's germline CDR1 is MNHEY and CDR2 SVGEGT. With V trimmed by 4 bases and J by 2 bases, 4 bases remained unmatched. This CDR3 comprises 14 residues. The CDR3 loop is CASSWQGDNTEAFF. As DNA, the CDR3 is TGTGCCAGCAGTTGGCAGGGGGACAACACTGAAGCTTTCTTT.

This sequence joins TRBV19 and TRBJ2-1; D might be TRBD1 (6 bases). The CDR3 length is 15 residues. Germline CDR1 reads LNHDA; CDR2 reads SQIVND (reference sequence). Trimming cost V 3 bases and J 6 bases, with 15 bases left between them. The CDR3 nucleotides are TGTGCCAGTAGTATGACAAGCAAAGGGGGCAATGAGCAGTTCTTC. It is translated as CASSMTSKGGNEQFF. The full variable domain, rest sourced from reference TRBV19 and TRBJ2-1, is DGGITQSPKYLFRKEGQNVTLSCEQNLNHDAMYWYRQDPGQGLRLIYYSQIVNDFQKGDIAEGYSVSREKKESFPLTVTSAQKNPTAFYLCASSMTSKGGNEQFFGPGTRLTVL.

This chain uses TRBV7-6 with TRBJ1-3; 7 bases line up with TRBD1. Germline trimming cut 3 bases from V and 2 bases from J; bases unmatched to any gene: 1. Per germline, CDR1 SGHVS and CDR2 FNYEAQ. This CDR3 is 14 amino acids long. This chain's CDR3 is CASSLGTAGNTIYF. Here the CDR3 DNA reads TGTGCCAGCAGCTTGGGGACAGCTGGAAACACCATATATTTT.

The chain combines TRBV19 with TRBJ1-2; D not certain. Per germline, CDR1 LNHDA and CDR2 SQIVND (reference sequence). Trimming removed 6 bases at V and 3 bases at J, with 14 bases between. The CDR3 has 14 residues. CDR3 protein: CASRPWATDYGYTF. DNA of the CDR3: TGTGCCAGTAGGCCCTGGGCTACGGACTATGGCTACACCTTC.

The J gene is TRBJ1-2, the V gene TRBV29-1, with no clear D. The CDR3 runs to 12 residues. From germline, CDR1 is SQVTM and CDR2 ANQGSEA. Trimming removed 0 bases from V and 5 bases from J, with 7 bases in between. CDR3 in DNA: TGCAGCGTTGAAGAGGGAGGGTATGGCTACACCTTC. This translates into CSVEEGGYGYTF.

The rearrangement links TRBV6-2 or TRBV6-3 to TRBJ1-6, with unresolved D. Looked up from germline, CDR1 is MNHEY and CDR2 is SVGEGT. V lost 0 bases and J lost 0, with 12 bases in between. This CDR3 has 18 residues. Written as DNA, the CDR3 is TGTGCCAGCAGTTACTCGGAGGTGGGGAGCTCCTATAATTCACCCCTCCACTTT. Encoded protein: CASSYSEVGSSYNSPLHF.

The chain employs TRBV29-1 and TRBJ1-2; 7 positions match TRBD1. Germline V lookup: CDR1 SQVTM, CDR2 ANQGSEA. This CDR3 is 13 amino acids long. Trimming cost V 7 bases and J 2 bases; bases outside gene matches: 7. CDR3 DNA sequence: TGCAGCGCCTCGGCAGGGGGGAACTATGGCTACACCTTC. Translation gives CSASAGGNYGYTF.